What follows are 24 T cell receptor beta chains derived from one specimen sequenced in a study of T cells in Graves' hyperthyroidism and ophthalmopathy. Amplified TCR beta CDR3 regions derived from RNA transcripts. With the HTBI primer set, the TCR CDR3 went through a first round of RT-PCR. TCRdb itself ran the multiplex PCR reads through MiXCR, one entry per CDR3 protein. The sample lists 300,000 to 400,000 distinct CDR3 sequences, roughly 23% occurring once. The sequencing input was blood. The source is a woman aged 50 to 60 with Graves' hyperthyroidism.

This clonotype was picked up a small number of times. This sequence joins TRBV25-1 and TRBJ1-2; unclear D gene. Trimming shortened V by 8 bases and J by 9 bases, and 16 bases separated the two germline ends. Germline V gene lookup returns CDR1 MGHDK and CDR2 SYGVNS. The CDR3 is 12 amino acids. CDR3 in amino acids: CASQFGSGSYTF. CDR3 sequence (DNA): TGTGCCAGCCAGTTCGGGTCGGGGAGCTACACCTTC.

On this clonotype: Since a much larger clone is just one base distant, this may be a read error. The J gene is TRBJ2-2, the V gene TRBV5-1; no clear D gene. Per the germline V gene, CDR1 is SGHRS and CDR2 is YFSETQ. The CDR3 totals 15 residues. CDR3 loop: CASGLGLENTGELFF. CDR3 nucleotides: TGCGCCAGCGGCTTGGGCCTGGAAAACACCGGGGAGCTGTTTTTT.

This clonotype was seen at least ten times. The V gene is TRBV2, the J gene TRBJ2-3; 8 nucleotides match TRBD2. Germline CDR1 is SNHLY and CDR2 is FYNNEI. The length of the CDR3 is 14 residues. The V and J ends lost 6 bases and 1 base, in that order; junction bases with no gene match: 3. CDR3 nucleotide sequence: TGTGCCAGCAGGCTAGCGGGTGGCACAGATACGCAGTATTTT. Amino acids: CASRLAGGTDTQYF.

The V call is TRBV3-1, the J call TRBJ1-1, with no clear D. Germline V gives CDR1 LGHDT, CDR2 YNNKEL (reference sequence). Between the trimmed V and J ends, which lost 2 bases and 8 bases, there was a span of 9 bases. CDR3 length: 12 residues. The CDR3 here is CASSQLGREAFF. The CDR3 region has the DNA TGTGCCAGCAGCCAACTAGGCAGAGAAGCTTTCTTT.

The table lists this clonotype with many counts. The gene calls are TRBV12-3 or TRBV12-4 and TRBJ2-1; 12 positions match TRBD2. Trimming took 6 bases from V and 6 from J; bases not matched to a gene: 6. This CDR3 has 15 amino acids. DNA of the CDR3: TGTGCCAGCAGACTAGCGGGGGGTGGGGCCAATGAGCAGTTCTTC. It specifies CASRLAGGGANEQFF.

The V call is TRBV25-1, the J call TRBJ1-2, with TRBD1 as a possible D gene (6 bases). V gave up 5 bases and J gave up 4 bases, with 11 bases separating them. Germline CDR1 is MGHDK and CDR2 is SYGVNS. This CDR3 contains 13 residues. CDR3 DNA sequence: TGTGCCAGCAGTAGGGGGACCTCCTATGGCTACACCTTC. Amino acid sequence: CASSRGTSYGYTF.

In this sample, this clonotype turned up many times. The rearrangement joins TRBV4-1 to TRBJ2-5, with no clear D. V lost 4 bases, J lost 3 bases, and 18 bases lay in between. The CDR3 length is 16 residues. From germline, CDR1 is MGHRA and CDR2 YSYEKL. The CDR3 DNA is TGCGCCAGCAGCCCCTTCCGGGTCCAGCGAAAAGAGACCCAGTACTTC. It encodes CASSPFRVQRKETQYF.

The chain joins TRBV19 to TRBJ2-7; D remains ambiguous. V was cut by 3 bases and J by 2 bases, with 11 bases left in between. CDR3 length equals 14 residues. From germline, CDR1 is LNHDA and CDR2 SQIVND (reference sequence). CDR3 sequence reads: CASSIRGRPYEQYF. Here the CDR3 DNA reads TGTGCCAGTAGTATCCGCGGACGGCCCTACGAGCAGTACTTC.

This clonotype was counted ten times or more. The V and J genes are TRBV7-8 and TRBJ1-5; D gene unclear. V lost 4 bases to trimming and J lost 5 bases, with 9 bases between them. The CDR3 length is 13 residues. Germline CDR1 SGHVS, CDR2 FQNEAQ. The CDR3 region is CASSSQRYQPQHF. CDR3 DNA: TGTGCCAGCAGCTCCCAGAGGTATCAGCCCCAGCATTTT.

This clonotype has ten or more counts. The J gene is TRBJ2-2, the V gene TRBV27; TRBD2 is a possible D gene (6 bases). Per the germline V gene, CDR1 is MNHEY and CDR2 is SMNVEV (reference sequence). There are 14 residues in the CDR3. V was clipped by 7 bases and J by 7 bases, with 16 bases between them. CDR3 nucleotides: TGTGCCAGCACCCTTCGGGGAGGAGGCGGGGAGCTGTTTTTT. Its translation: CASTLRGGGGELFF.

V and J are TRBV20-1 and TRBJ1-2; a possible D gene is TRBD1 (5 bases). Germline assignment: CDR1 DFQATT and CDR2 SNEGSKA (reference sequence). Trimming left V 1 base short and J 8 bases short, with 17 bases between. This CDR3 contains 14 residues. The CDR3 region is CSARVQVSGKGYTF. The CDR3 nucleotides read TGCAGTGCTAGAGTACAGGTCTCGGGAAAAGGCTACACCTTC.

This clonotype was seen repeatedly, ten times or more. This sequence joins TRBV6-1 and TRBJ2-7, with 11 positions matching TRBD1. V dropped 7 bases and J dropped 7; count of bases not matched to a gene: 18. The CDR3 is 17 residues long. The germline V gene encodes CDR1 MNHNS and CDR2 SASEGT. In DNA, the CDR3 is TGTGCCAGCACCCACCTGGACCGGGACAGGGGGTCGTGGGAGCAGTACTTC. It is translated as CASTHLDRDRGSWEQYF.

The sample holds many counts of this clonotype. The V gene is TRBV27, the J gene TRBJ1-2, with TRBD1 matching 9 bases. The CDR3 sequence is 14 residues long. Germline values: CDR1 MNHEY, CDR2 SMNVEV (reference sequence). The V gene end was trimmed by 4 bases and the J gene end by 8 bases; junction bases not matched to a gene: 8. CDR3 nucleotides: TGTGCCAGCAGTTCCCGAACAGGGGGCCACGGCTACACCTTC. This sequence encodes CASSSRTGGHGYTF.

This clonotype was recorded at least ten times. The gene calls are TRBV7-2 and TRBJ2-7; 8 nucleotides match TRBD2. Germline CDR1 reads SGHTA; CDR2 reads FQGNSA. The V segment lost 6 bases and the J segment 2 bases; nucleotides outside the gene matches: 9. The CDR3 contains 15 residues. The CDR3 DNA sequence: TGTGCCAGCAGTCAGAGCGGGGGACCTACCTACGAGCAGTACTTC. This translates into CASSQSGGPTYEQYF.

The chain combines TRBV5-4 with TRBJ2-3, with D possibly being TRBD2 (6 bases). Germline-derived CDR1 and CDR2 are SGHNT and YYREEE (reference sequence). The CDR3 sequence is 13 residues long. V lost 4 bases, J lost 2 bases, and 8 bases lay in between. The CDR3 nucleotides read TGTGCCAGCAGCCAACTAGCCACAGATACGCAGTATTTT. Translating gives CASSQLATDTQYF. Together with reference TRBV5-4 and TRBJ2-3, the CDR3 gives the full variable domain: ETGVTQSPTHLIKTRGQQVTLRCSSQSGHNTVSWYQQALGQGPQFIFQYYREEENGRGNFPPRFSGLQFPNYSSELNVNALELDDSALYLCASSQLATDTQYFGPGTRLTVL.

In its sample, this clonotype was seen many times. The chain uses TRBV2 and TRBJ2-5; D uncertain. V was clipped by 8 bases and J by 2 bases, with 15 bases between them. The CDR3 is made up of 14 amino acids. Germline V lookup: CDR1 SNHLY, CDR2 FYNNEI. CDR3 residues: CASAPDLYQETQYF. CDR3 DNA sequence: TGTGCCAGCGCCCCAGACCTTTATCAAGAGACCCAGTACTTC.

Many counts were recorded for this clonotype. V and J are TRBV12-3 or TRBV12-4 and TRBJ1-1; possibly TRBD1 for D (5 bases). This CDR3 comprises 14 residues. V was shortened by 7 bases and J by 0 bases, with 12 bases between the two germline ends. The CDR3 protein is CASIRQSLNTEAFF. The CDR3 nucleotides are TGTGCCAGCATCAGACAGTCACTGAACACTGAAGCTTTCTTT.

This clonotype showed up many times. The genes are TRBV28 and TRBJ2-7, with D tentatively TRBD2 (5 bases). This CDR3 is 15 amino acids long. Trimming took 2 bases from V and 4 from J, leaving 15 bases between them. Germline lookup yields CDR1 MDHEN and CDR2 SYDVKM. The DNA for the CDR3 is TGTGCCAGCAGTTTAAGTCCAGGAGGATATTACGAGCAGTACTTC. Translating it yields CASSLSPGGYYEQYF.

A remark on this clonotype: A junction end diverges from the germline sequence, so it may reflect a read error. The V call is TRBV20-1, the J call TRBJ2-1; 9 bases align to TRBD2. CDR1 is DFQATT, CDR2 SNEGSKA, per germline (reference sequence). The CDR3 runs 14 residues. Written as DNA, the CDR3 is TGCAGTGCTAGTCTAGCGGGGACCTACAGTGAGCAGTTCTTC. This gives the protein CSASLAGTYSEQFF.

This clonotype has at least ten counts. The rearrangement links TRBV18 to TRBJ1-5; D is ambiguous. The V and J ends lost 0 bases and 3 bases respectively, with 18 bases between them. The germline V gene encodes CDR1 KGHSH and CDR2 LQKENI. This CDR3 is 18 amino acids long. CDR3 loop: CASSPPPALAKDNQPQHF. CDR3 DNA: TGTGCCAGCTCACCACCGCCAGCCTTAGCTAAGGACAATCAGCCCCAGCATTTT. The variable domain in full, with the rest retrieved from reference TRBV18 and TRBJ1-5, is NAGVMQNPRHLVRRRGQEARLRCSPMKGHSHVYWYRQLPEEGLKFMVYLQKENIIDESGMPKERFSAEFPKEGPSILRIQQVVRGDSAAYFCASSPPPALAKDNQPQHFGDGTRLSIL.

This clonotype has a count of ten or more. The chain joins TRBV24-1 to TRBJ2-7; 9 nucleotides agree with TRBD1. The germline CDR1 and CDR2 sequences are KGHDR and SFDVKD. CDR3 length equals 14 residues. The ends lost 12 bases at V and 6 bases at J; junction bases unmatched: 14. Here the CDR3 DNA reads TGTGCCGTCATGGGGGTGGGACAGGGATCCGAGCAGTACTTC. This sequence encodes CAVMGVGQGSEQYF.

This clonotype was detected ten times or more. This chain links TRBV30 with TRBJ2-3; 7 bases align to TRBD1. CDR1 and CDR2 (germline): GTSNPN, SVGIG (reference sequence). V dropped 3 bases and J dropped 5; count of bases not matched to a gene: 11. The CDR3 extends over 15 amino acids. As DNA, the CDR3 is TGTGCCTGGAGGCCCATACAGGGGTTAGGAGATACGCAGTATTTT. Its protein is CAWRPIQGLGDTQYF.

This clonotype was counted a few times. The DNA for the CDR3 is TGCAGTGCTAGCATGCGGGGGGTCCAACTAGGGAATGAGCAGTTCTTC. Its translation is CSASMRGVQLGNEQFF. The chain uses TRBV20-1 and TRBJ2-1; TRBD2 agrees at 8 bases. Trimming removed 3 bases from V and 7 bases from J; junction bases left unmatched: 14. CDR3 length: 16 residues. CDR1 DFQATT and CDR2 SNEGSKA come from the germline V gene (reference sequence).

The rearrangement uses TRBV5-1 and TRBJ1-1; 7 bases line up with TRBD1. The CDR3 loop spans 16 amino acids. CDR1 SGHRS and CDR2 YFSETQ come from the germline V gene. The V and J ends lost 6 bases and 2 bases, in that order; junction bases with no gene match: 13. The chain's CDR3 is CASNPGIGGVNTEAFF. The CDR3 region has the DNA TGCGCCAGCAACCCTGGAATAGGGGGCGTCAACACTGAAGCTTTCTTT.